This is a list of T cell receptor beta chains from one sample in a study of vaccination and CD4 T cells after COVID-19. These receptors have no identified antigens. TCRdb analysed the PCR reads with MiXCR anew, one entry per CDR3 protein. The repertoire includes approximately 11,000 distinct CDR3 sequences, under 50% of them detected once, and approximately 28% sits in the top ten. Sequencing input: CD4+ T cells from blood, cultured in vitro. The source is a human donor who had recovered from COVID-19. Both conserved end residues are part of each CDR3. D genes are given only for firm matches. Not all rows give a size; the values are once, few, many and, for expanded clones, a class.

d_call,v_call,j_call,clone_size,cdr3_aa,cdr3_nt
.,TRBV28,TRBJ2-7,.,CASSPPLNYEQYF,TGTGCCAGCAGCCCCCCCCTTAACTACGAGCAGTACTTC
.,TRBV6-1,TRBJ2-7,few,CASSEVALNSYEQYF,TGTGCCAGCAGTGAAGTAGCTCTGAACTCCTACGAGCAGTACTTC
TRBD1,TRBV2,TRBJ1-2,.,CASSVSQGNGGYTF,TGTGCCAGCAGTGTATCACAGGGGAATGGGGGCTACACCTTC
.,TRBV20-1,TRBJ1-2,few,CSARGSGGGGYGYTF,TGCAGTGCTAGAGGGAGTGGGGGAGGGGGCTATGGCTACACCTTC
.,TRBV19,TRBJ1-2,.,CASSWQGNGYTF,TGTGCCAGTAGTTGGCAGGGTAATGGCTACACCTTC
.,TRBV11-2,TRBJ2-3,few,CASTFTGSDTQYF,TGTGCCAGCACCTTCACAGGGTCAGATACGCAGTATTTT
TRBD2,TRBV2,TRBJ2-1,.,CASSWTSGGYNEQFF,TGTGCCAGCAGTTGGACTAGCGGGGGGTACAATGAGCAGTTCTTC
.,TRBV5-1,TRBJ1-2,few,CASSLGTASGYTF,TGCGCCAGCAGCTTGGGCACCGCTTCGGGCTACACCTTC
.,TRBV2,TRBJ1-1,.,CASNKVINTEAFF,TGTGCCAGCAATAAAGTAATCAACACTGAAGCTTTCTTT
.,TRBV2,TRBJ2-2,.,CASRGGDSRTGELFF,TGTGCCAGTCGGGGCGGGGACAGTCGGACCGGGGAGCTGTTTTTT
TRBD2,TRBV28,TRBJ2-7,few,CASTRGGSSYEQYF,TGTGCCAGCACCCGGGGGGGGAGCTCCTACGAGCAGTACTTC
.,TRBV24-1,TRBJ2-5,few,CATSDSPGMGTQYF,TGTGCCACCAGTGATTCGCCCGGGATGGGGACCCAGTACTTC
TRBD1,TRBV28,TRBJ1-5,.,CASEGRDRVNQPQHF,TGTGCCAGCGAGGGCCGGGACAGGGTCAATCAGCCCCAGCATTTT
.,TRBV7-6,TRBJ1-3,.,CASSLNGHSGNTIYF,TGTGCCAGCAGCTTAAACGGACACTCTGGAAACACCATATATTTT
TRBD1,TRBV19,TRBJ2-7,few,CASKDRGSSYEQYF,TGTGCCAGTAAGGACAGGGGGTCTTCCTACGAGCAGTACTTC
TRBD2,TRBV6-1,TRBJ2-1,.,CAISPSGSNEQFF,TGTGCCATTTCACCTAGCGGGAGTAATGAGCAGTTCTTC
TRBD2,TRBV7-3,TRBJ2-3,few,CASSSNPSGGHHTQYF,TGTGCCAGCAGCTCGAATCCTAGCGGGGGACACCACACGCAGTATTTT
.,TRBV7-2,TRBJ1-1,.,CASRLGGAMNTEAFF,TGTGCCAGCAGGTTGGGGGGGGCAATGAACACTGAAGCTTTCTTT
.,TRBV7-9,TRBJ1-3,.,CASSLRGASGNTIYF,TGTGCCAGCAGCTTAAGGGGGGCGTCTGGAAACACCATATATTTT
TRBD1,TRBV27,TRBJ2-7,few,CASSSRQGDEQYF,TGTGCCAGCAGTTCGAGACAGGGTGACGAGCAGTACTTC
TRBD1,TRBV6-1,TRBJ1-2,.,CASSTGGYGYTF,TGTGCCAGCTCGACAGGGGGCTATGGCTACACCTTC
TRBD2,TRBV5-4,TRBJ2-1,.,CASSLFLAGGNYNEQFF,TGTGCCAGCAGCTTGTTCCTTGCGGGGGGGAACTACAATGAGCAGTTCTTC
TRBD2,TRBV28,TRBJ2-3,medium-sized,CASSLAPGTRTDTQYF,TGTGCCAGCAGTTTGGCGCCCGGGACTAGAACAGATACGCAGTATTTT
.,TRBV12-3/TRBV12-4,TRBJ1-1,.,CASSLGGTVNTEAFF,TGTGCCAGCAGTTTAGGGGGAACCGTGAACACTGAAGCTTTCTTT
TRBD2,TRBV2,TRBJ2-4,.,CASSEFREGIQYF,TGTGCCAGCAGTGAGTTTAGGGAGGGCATTCAGTACTTC
TRBD2,TRBV7-7,TRBJ2-5,few,CASSLRTSGGAETQYF,TGTGCCAGCAGTCTCCGGACTAGCGGGGGGGCTGAGACCCAGTACTTC
.,TRBV6-1,TRBJ1-6,.,CASSRPGNSLLHF,TGTGCCAGCAGCCGCCCAGGGAATTCACTCCTCCACTTT
.,TRBV14,TRBJ1-2,few,CASSPQSLYGYTF,TGTGCCAGCAGCCCCCAAAGCCTTTATGGCTACACCTTC
.,TRBV15,TRBJ2-7,.,CATSRDPSSYEQYF,TGTGCCACCAGCAGAGATCCCAGCTCCTACGAGCAGTACTTC
TRBD1,TRBV12-3/TRBV12-4,TRBJ2-5,few,CASSPNRQGFHQETQYF,TGTGCCAGCAGTCCTAACCGACAGGGGTTCCACCAAGAGACCCAGTACTTC
TRBD1,TRBV6-2/TRBV6-3,TRBJ1-6,.,CASRGSTGTGNSPLHF,TGTGCCAGCAGGGGATCAACCGGGACAGGGAATTCACCCCTCCACTTT
.,TRBV27,TRBJ2-1,.,CASRTPTGSPRTNEQFF,TGTGCCAGCAGGACCCCGACAGGTTCGCCCAGAACTAATGAGCAGTTCTTC
.,TRBV27,TRBJ2-1,.,CASSFERRSYNEQFF,TGTGCCAGCAGTTTCGAAAGACGCTCCTACAATGAGCAGTTCTTC
.,TRBV6-1,TRBJ2-5,.,CASSIWTAETQYF,TGTGCCAGCAGTATATGGACAGCAGAGACCCAGTACTTC
TRBD1,TRBV7-2,TRBJ1-5,.,CASSAPGQGSNQPQHF,TGCGCCAGCAGCGCGCCGGGACAGGGTAGCAATCAGCCCCAGCATTTT
.,TRBV18,TRBJ1-1,.,CASSPPPDGILAEAFF,TGTGCCAGCTCACCACCGCCTGATGGGATCCTCGCTGAAGCTTTCTTT
.,TRBV24-1,TRBJ2-3,few,CATSDSRTSTDTQYF,TGTGCCACCAGTGATTCCAGGACTAGCACAGATACGCAGTATTTT
.,TRBV7-8,TRBJ2-7,few,CASRSLQEGTYEQYF,TGTGCCAGCAGATCCCTGCAAGAGGGGACCTACGAGCAGTACTTC
.,TRBV24-1,TRBJ1-6,few,CATRRDAGSPLHF,TGTGCCACCAGGAGGGACGCCGGTTCACCCCTCCACTTT
TRBD1,TRBV29-1,TRBJ2-3,.,CSAVGQGYTDTQYF,TGCAGCGCTGTCGGACAGGGCTACACAGATACGCAGTATTTT
.,TRBV20-1,TRBJ2-1,few,CSARDPGTSYNEQFF,TGCAGTGCTAGAGATCCGGGGACCTCCTACAATGAGCAGTTCTTC
.,TRBV12-3/TRBV12-4,TRBJ1-4,.,CASGWQGSEKLFF,TGTGCCAGCGGCTGGCAGGGTAGTGAAAAACTGTTTTTT
.,TRBV27,TRBJ1-1,few,CATKVGLLNTEAFF,TGTGCCACCAAGGTGGGGCTACTGAACACTGAAGCTTTCTTT
TRBD2,TRBV20-1,TRBJ2-3,.,CSASSVAGAKGTQYF,TGCAGTGCTAGCTCGGTAGCGGGGGCCAAGGGTACGCAGTATTTT
TRBD1,TRBV2,TRBJ1-2,.,CASSGQGPFNYGYTF,TGTGCCAGCAGTGGACAGGGCCCATTTAACTATGGCTACACCTTC